This TCR beta chain stems from a study of cytomegalovirus exposure and HLA in healthy donors. General study results and limits: The listing of 150 to 200 TCR beta chains classed them as cytomegalovirus-associated.

There are 12 residues in the CDR3. Trimming cost V 6 bases and J 6 bases, with 12 bases left between them. Germline CDR1 MDHEN, CDR2 SYDVKM. This clone turned up a few times. The antigen is undetermined. 60 Vbeta and 13 Jbeta primers were used in PCR. Repertoires were generated with immunoSEQ multiplex PCR, while TCRdb's copy carries only in-frame clones and drops some. The data contain 80,000 or so clones, around 79% of them singletons. This TCR was sampled from a man aged 40-50 years in good health and CMV-seronegative. The chain recombines TRBV28 with TRBJ2-7; D is unclear. Sequencing was performed on PBMCs. CDR3 sequence: CASSPVPFEQYF. CDR3 coding DNA: TGTGCCAGCAGCCCTGTTCCTTTCGAGCAGTACTTC.